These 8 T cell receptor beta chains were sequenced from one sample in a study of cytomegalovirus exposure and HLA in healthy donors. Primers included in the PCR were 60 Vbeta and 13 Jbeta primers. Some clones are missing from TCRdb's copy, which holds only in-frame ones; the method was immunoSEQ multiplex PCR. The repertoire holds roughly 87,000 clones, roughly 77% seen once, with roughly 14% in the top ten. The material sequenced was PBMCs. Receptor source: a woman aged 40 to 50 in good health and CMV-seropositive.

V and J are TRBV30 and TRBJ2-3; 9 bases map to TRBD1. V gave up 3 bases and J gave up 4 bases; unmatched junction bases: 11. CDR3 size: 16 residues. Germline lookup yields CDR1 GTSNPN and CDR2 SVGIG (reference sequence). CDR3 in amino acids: CAWRRDRDRVADTQYF. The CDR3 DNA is TGTGCCTGGAGACGGGACAGGGATCGGGTAGCAGATACGCAGTATTTT.

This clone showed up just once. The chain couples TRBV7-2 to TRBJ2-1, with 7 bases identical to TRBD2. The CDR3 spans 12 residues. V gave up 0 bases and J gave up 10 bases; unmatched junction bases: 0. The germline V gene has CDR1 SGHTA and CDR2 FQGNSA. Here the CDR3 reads CASSLAGGEQFF. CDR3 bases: TGTGCCAGCAGCTTAGCGGGGGGGGAGCAGTTCTTC.

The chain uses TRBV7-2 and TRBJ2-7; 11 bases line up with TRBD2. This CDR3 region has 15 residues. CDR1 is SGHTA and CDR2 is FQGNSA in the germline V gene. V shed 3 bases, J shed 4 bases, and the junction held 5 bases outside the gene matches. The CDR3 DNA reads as TGTGCCAGCAGCTTGGGACTAGCGGCCTCTTACGAGCAGTACTTC. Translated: CASSLGLAASYEQYF.

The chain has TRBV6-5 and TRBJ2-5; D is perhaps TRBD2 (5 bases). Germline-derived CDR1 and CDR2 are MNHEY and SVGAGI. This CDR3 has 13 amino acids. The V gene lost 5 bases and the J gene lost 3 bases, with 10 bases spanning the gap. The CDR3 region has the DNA TGTGCCAGCAGTAGAACGGGGAAAGAGACCCAGTACTTC. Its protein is CASSRTGKETQYF.

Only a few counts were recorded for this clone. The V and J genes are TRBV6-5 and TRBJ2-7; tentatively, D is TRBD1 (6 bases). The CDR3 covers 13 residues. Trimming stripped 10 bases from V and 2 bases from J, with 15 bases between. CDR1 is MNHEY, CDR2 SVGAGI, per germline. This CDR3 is CATRQGPPYEQYF. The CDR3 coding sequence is TGTGCCACTCGCCAGGGGCCCCCCTACGAGCAGTACTTC.

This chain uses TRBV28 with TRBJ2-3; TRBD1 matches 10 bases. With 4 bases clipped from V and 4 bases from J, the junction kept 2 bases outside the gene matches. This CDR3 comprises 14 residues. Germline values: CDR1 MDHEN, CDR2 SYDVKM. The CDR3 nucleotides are TGTGCCAGCAGTTCGGGGACAGGGGCAGATACGCAGTATTTT. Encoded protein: CASSSGTGADTQYF.

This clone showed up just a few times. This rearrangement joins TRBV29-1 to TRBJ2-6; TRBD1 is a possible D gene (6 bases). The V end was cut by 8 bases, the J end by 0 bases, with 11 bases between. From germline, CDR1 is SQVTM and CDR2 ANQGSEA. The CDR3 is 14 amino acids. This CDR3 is CSIRGGSGANVLTF. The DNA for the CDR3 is TGCAGCATACGAGGGGGCTCTGGGGCCAACGTCCTGACTTTC.

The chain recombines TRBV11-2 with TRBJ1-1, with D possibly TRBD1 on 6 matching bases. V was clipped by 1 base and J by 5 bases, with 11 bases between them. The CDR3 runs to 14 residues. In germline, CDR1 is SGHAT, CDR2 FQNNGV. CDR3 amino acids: CASSLGTGKTEAFF. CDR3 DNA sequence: TGTGCCAGCAGCTTAGGAACAGGGAAGACTGAAGCTTTCTTT.